Listed here are 7 T cell receptor beta chains from one sample, sequenced in a study of a mutant IDH1 vaccine in newly diagnosed glioma. Generated by immunoSEQ multiplex PCR, the TCRdb table keeps only in-frame clones and is missing some. The sample contains roughly 46,000 clones, less than 85% of which appear only once. The time point: week 47, end of study. One vaccine dose held 300 ug of mutant IDH1 20-mer peptide and came with topical imiquimod. Antigen specificity for these receptors is unknown. Specimen: PBMCs, collected from a glioma patient whose treatment included an IDH1 peptide vaccine. The receptors stem from a young woman with glioma. Some clones in this sample may be carry-over from other donors' samples.

V usage is TRBV18 and J usage is TRBJ2-7; TRBD2 agrees at 9 bases. J was trimmed by 2 bases and V by 4 bases; bases with no gene match: 3. Germline V gene data show CDR1 as KGHSH and CDR2 as LQKENI. The CDR3 length is 14 residues. CDR3 DNA sequence: TGTGCCAGCTCACTAGGACTAGCGCCCTACGAGCAGTACTTC. Its protein is CASSLGLAPYEQYF.

The gene calls are TRBV5-1 and TRBJ2-3; D is possibly TRBD2 (5 bases). With 4 bases removed from V and 0 bases from J, the gap between germline ends came to 15 bases. This CDR3 is 16 amino acids long. The germline V gene has CDR1 SGHRS and CDR2 YFSETQ. The CDR3 protein is CASSPSEGGSTDTQYF. The CDR3 coding sequence is TGCGCCAGCAGCCCCTCCGAAGGCGGGAGCACAGATACGCAGTATTTT.

The V gene is TRBV27, the J gene TRBJ2-5, with D maybe TRBD1 (6 bases). Germline lookup yields CDR1 MNHEY and CDR2 SMNVEV (reference sequence). The CDR3 has 16 residues. V shed 2 bases and J shed 4 bases, with 17 bases lying between them. CDR3 DNA sequence: TGTGCCAGCAGTTTACTGCCCCCAGGGGACGGAGAGACCCAGTACTTC. Translated: CASSLLPPGDGETQYF.

V is TRBV6-1 and J is TRBJ1-4; TRBD1 matches at 7 bases. The CDR3 covers 14 residues. The trim removed 7 bases at V and 7 bases at J, leaving 9 bases unmatched. Germline values: CDR1 MNHNS, CDR2 SASEGT. The CDR3 protein is CASTDRVRAEKLFF. The CDR3 DNA is TGTGCCAGCACTGACAGGGTCCGGGCTGAAAAACTGTTTTTT.

The CDR3 sequence is CASMRNRAGDTGELFF. In DNA, the CDR3 is TGTGCCAGCATGAGGAACAGGGCCGGGGACACCGGGGAGCTGTTTTTT. The chain couples TRBV5-4 to TRBJ2-2; D perhaps matches TRBD1 (6 bases). Germline V lookup: CDR1 SGHNT, CDR2 YYREEE (reference sequence). V shed 6 bases and J shed 3 bases, with 18 bases lying between them. This CDR3 comprises 16 residues.

V and J are TRBV4-1 and TRBJ2-7; a possible D gene is TRBD1 (6 bases). The V end was cut by 0 bases, the J end by 2 bases, with 11 bases between. Germline CDR1 is MGHRA and CDR2 is YSYEKL. The CDR3 covers 15 residues. CDR3 DNA: TGCGCCAGCAGCCAAGAAGGGCAGGGGACCTACGAGCAGTACTTC. This gives the protein CASSQEGQGTYEQYF.

The chain couples TRBV2 to TRBJ1-5; D unresolved. CDR1 is SNHLY and CDR2 is FYNNEI in the germline V gene. CDR3 length: 14 residues. The V end was cut by 5 bases, the J end by 3 bases, with 11 bases between. CDR3 sequence reads: CASSSTSVNQPQHF. The CDR3 DNA reads as TGTGCCAGCAGTTCCACCTCCGTCAATCAGCCCCAGCATTTT.